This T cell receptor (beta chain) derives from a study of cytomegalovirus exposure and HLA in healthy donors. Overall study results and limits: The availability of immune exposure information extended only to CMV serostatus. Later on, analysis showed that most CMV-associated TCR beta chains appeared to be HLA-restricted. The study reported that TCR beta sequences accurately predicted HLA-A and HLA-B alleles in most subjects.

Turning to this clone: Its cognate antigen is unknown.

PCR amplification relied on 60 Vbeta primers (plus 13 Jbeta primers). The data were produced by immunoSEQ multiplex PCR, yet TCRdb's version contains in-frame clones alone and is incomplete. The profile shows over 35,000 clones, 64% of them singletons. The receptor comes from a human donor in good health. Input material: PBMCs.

CDR3 DNA sequence: TGTGCCAGCAGCTTAGCCTTTAGCGGGGGGCCCTTGTCCTACGAGCAGTACTTC. This sequence encodes CASSLAFSGGPLSYEQYF. The rearrangement joins TRBV11-2 to TRBJ2-7, with 10 bases fitting TRBD2. The CDR3 runs to 18 residues. After removal of 1 base from V and 1 base from J, the junction contained 10 bases not matched to a gene. Germline values: CDR1 SGHAT, CDR2 FQNNGV. The whole variable domain, remainder taken from reference TRBV11-2 and TRBJ2-7, is EAGVAQSPRYKIIEKRQSVAFWCNPISGHATLYWYQQILGQGPKLLIQFQNNGVVDDSQLPKDRFSAERLKGVDSTLKIQPAKLEDSAVYLCASSLAFSGGPLSYEQYFGPGTRLTVT.